These 13 T cell receptor beta chains share one sample of origin, sequenced in a study of a mutant IDH1 vaccine in newly diagnosed glioma. This sample's time point: week 5, during vaccination. A 20-mer mutant IDH1 peptide at 300 ug was injected subcutaneously with topical imiquimod. These receptors have no identified antigens. Generated by immunoSEQ multiplex PCR, the TCRdb table keeps only in-frame clones and is missing some. The sample lists 30,000 to 35,000 clones; over 50% were seen once. This sample comprised PBMCs, obtained from a glioma patient whose treatment included an IDH1 peptide vaccine. All receptors derive from a woman between 18 and 30 years old with glioma.

V and J are TRBV6-5 and TRBJ2-2, with 8 bases fitting TRBD1. Germline V gives CDR1 MNHEY, CDR2 SVGAGI. Unmatched junction bases numbered 7, after V lost 2 bases and J lost 5 bases. The CDR3 runs to 16 residues. This chain's CDR3 is CASSYSWTGTTGELFF. For the CDR3, the DNA is TGTGCCAGCAGTTACAGTTGGACAGGGACGACCGGGGAGCTGTTTTTT.

J is TRBJ2-7 and V is TRBV10-3; D unresolved. This CDR3 region has 14 residues. Germline V gene data show CDR1 as ENHRY and CDR2 as SYGVKD. V shed 3 bases and J shed 1 base, with 10 bases lying between them. The CDR3 region has the DNA TGTGCCATCAGTGACGGGTCCGGTTCCTACGAGCAGTACTTC. Its protein is CAISDGSGSYEQYF.

The V call is TRBV4-1, the J call TRBJ2-7, with TRBD1 as a possible D gene (6 bases). The V end was cut by 1 base, the J end by 1 base, with 11 bases between. CDR3 size: 15 residues. Germline V gives CDR1 MGHRA, CDR2 YSYEKL. This CDR3 reads CASSQVRDISYEQYF. Written as DNA, the CDR3 is TGCGCCAGCAGCCAAGTTCGGGACATATCCTACGAGCAGTACTTC.

The rearrangement uses TRBV7-2 and TRBJ2-5, with D hard to call. The CDR3 runs to 12 residues. The V end was cut by 5 bases, the J end by 3 bases, with 7 bases between. Germline CDR1 reads SGHTA; CDR2 reads FQGNSA. The DNA of the CDR3 is TGTGCCAGCAGCGAAGTTAAAGAGACCCAGTACTTC. As protein: CASSEVKETQYF.

CDR3 region: CASSLSLGGGSRNEQYF. The CDR3 DNA reads TGTGCCAGCAGTTTGTCCCTCGGTGGCGGGAGTCGGAACGAGCAGTACTTC. The V and J genes are TRBV27 and TRBJ2-7, with TRBD2 matching 7 bases. Trimming at V came to 3 bases and at J to 5 bases, leaving 16 bases not matched to a gene. The CDR3 totals 17 residues. Germline-derived CDR1 and CDR2 are MNHEY and SMNVEV (reference sequence).

This clone was seen a few times. V gene TRBV9 combines with J gene TRBJ2-5; D may be TRBD1 or TRBD2 (7 bases each). Germline-derived CDR1 and CDR2 are SGDLS and YYNGEE. Trimming stripped 4 bases from V and 4 bases from J, with 17 bases between. This CDR3 has 15 residues. The CDR3 sequence: CASSSQGGDSETQYF. DNA for the CDR3: TGTGCCAGCAGCTCCCAGGGGGGGGACTCAGAGACCCAGTACTTC. Full variable domain (remainder filled in from reference TRBV9 and TRBJ2-5): DSGVTQTPKHLITATGQRVTLRCSPRSGDLSVYWYQQSLDQGLQFLIQYYNGEERAKGNILERFSAQQFPDLHSELNLSSLELGDSALYFCASSSQGGDSETQYFGPGTRLLVL.

The CDR3 sequence is CASSQLGTVNEKLFF. Written as DNA, the CDR3 is TGCGCCAGCAGCCAATTAGGGACAGTTAATGAAAAACTGTTTTTT. The V and J genes are TRBV4-3 and TRBJ1-4, with 7 bases lining up with TRBD1. The V segment lost 2 bases and the J segment 4 bases; nucleotides outside the gene matches: 4. Per the germline V gene, CDR1 is LGHNA and CDR2 is YSLEER. This CDR3 is 15 amino acids long.

Comments on this clone: This sample includes further DNA sequences coding for the same CDR3. The rearrangement uses TRBV29-1 and TRBJ2-1; 9 bases align to TRBD2. The germline gives CDR1 SQVTM, CDR2 ANQGSEA. The CDR3 runs to 14 residues. Unmatched junction bases numbered 8, after V lost 6 bases and J lost 5 bases. CDR3 DNA: TGCAGCGTCGGCGGGCTAGCGGGGAACAATGAGCAGTTCTTC. Translating gives CSVGGLAGNNEQFF.

The chain carries TRBV18 and TRBJ2-7, with a weak D call TRBD2 (5 bases). Germline V lookup: CDR1 KGHSH, CDR2 LQKENI. The CDR3 is 13 residues long. V dropped 0 bases and J dropped 6 bases, with 9 bases sitting between them. CDR3 region: CASSPPVGSEQYF. CDR3 nucleotide sequence: TGTGCCAGCTCACCACCGGTAGGGAGCGAGCAGTACTTC.

This clone was recorded a few times. The chain joins TRBV9 to TRBJ2-4; D unresolved. The V gene's germline CDR1 is SGDLS and CDR2 YYNGEE. The CDR3 runs to 14 residues. V lost 0 bases and J lost 9, with 13 bases in between. Here the CDR3 DNA reads TGTGCCAGCAGCGTAGGCACTGGCAGCGTCATTCAGTACTTC. Residues: CASSVGTGSVIQYF.

The genes are TRBV5-4 and TRBJ1-1; D is unresolved. CDR1 and CDR2 (germline): SGHNT, YYREEE (reference sequence). The CDR3 consists of 13 residues. V dropped 4 bases and J dropped 3 bases, with 10 bases sitting between them. Here the CDR3 DNA reads TGTGCCAGCAGCATTAAGGACGACACTGAAGCTTTCTTT. Encoded protein: CASSIKDDTEAFF.

This clone was seen more than once but under ten times. This sequence joins TRBV11-1 and TRBJ2-3; no firm D call. V was shortened by 2 bases and J by 0 bases, with 15 bases between the two germline ends. The CDR3 is made up of 17 amino acids. Germline V gene lookup returns CDR1 SGHAT and CDR2 FQDESV (reference sequence). CDR3 sequence: CASSLSVWVASTDTQYF. The CDR3 DNA follows: TGTGCCAGCAGCTTATCAGTCTGGGTGGCTAGCACAGATACGCAGTATTTT.

This clone was observed once. The rearrangement joins TRBV7-8 to TRBJ2-1, with 7 bases lining up with TRBD2. Trimming removed 3 bases from V and 3 bases from J; junction bases left unmatched: 14. The germline V gene has CDR1 SGHVS and CDR2 FQNEAQ. CDR3 length: 18 residues. The CDR3 nucleotides are TGTGCCAGCAGCTTCCAGGCGGGTGGAGCGGGGATCTACAATGAGCAGTTCTTC. Translating it yields CASSFQAGGAGIYNEQFF. Full variable domain (remainder filled in from reference TRBV7-8 and TRBJ2-1): GAGVSQSPRYKVAKRGQDVALRCDPISGHVSLFWYQQALGQGPEFLTYFQNEAQLDKSGLPSDRFFAERPEGSVSTLKIQRTQQEDSAVYLCASSFQAGGAGIYNEQFFGPGTRLTVL.